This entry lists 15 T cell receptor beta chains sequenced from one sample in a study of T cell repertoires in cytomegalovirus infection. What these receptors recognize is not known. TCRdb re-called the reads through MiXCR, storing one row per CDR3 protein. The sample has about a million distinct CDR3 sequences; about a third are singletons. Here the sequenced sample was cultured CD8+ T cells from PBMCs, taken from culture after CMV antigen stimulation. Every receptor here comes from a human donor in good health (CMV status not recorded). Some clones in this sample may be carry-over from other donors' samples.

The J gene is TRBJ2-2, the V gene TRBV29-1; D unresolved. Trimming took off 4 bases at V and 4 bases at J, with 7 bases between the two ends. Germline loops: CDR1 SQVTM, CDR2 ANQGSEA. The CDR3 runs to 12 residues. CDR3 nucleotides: TGCAGCGTTGGGGTCTTCACCGGGGAGCTGTTTTTT. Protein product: CSVGVFTGELFF.

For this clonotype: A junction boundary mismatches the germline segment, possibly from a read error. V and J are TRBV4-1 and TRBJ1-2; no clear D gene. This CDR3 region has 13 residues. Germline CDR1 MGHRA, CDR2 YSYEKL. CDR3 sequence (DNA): TGCGCCAACAGCCAAGCCGACATCAGTTTTTACACCTTC. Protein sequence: CANSQADISFYTF.

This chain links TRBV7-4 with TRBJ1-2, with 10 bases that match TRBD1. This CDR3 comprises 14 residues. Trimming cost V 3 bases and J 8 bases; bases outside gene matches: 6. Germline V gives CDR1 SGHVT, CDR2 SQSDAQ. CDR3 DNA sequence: TGTGCCAGCAGCTTCCGGGACAGGGGACGGGGCTACACCTTC. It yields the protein CASSFRDRGRGYTF. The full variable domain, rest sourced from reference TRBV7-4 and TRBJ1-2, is GAGVSQSPRYKVAKRGRDVALRCDSISGHVTLYWYRQTLGQGSEVLTYSQSDAQRDKSGRPSGRFSAERPERSVSTLKIQRTEQGDSAVYLCASSFRDRGRGYTFGSGTRLTVV.

DNA of the CDR3: TGTGCCAGCAGCTACGCCCCCTTTACAGATACGCAGTATTTT. Its translation: CASSYAPFTDTQYF. The genes are TRBV7-8 and TRBJ2-3, with D hard to call. V lost 4 bases, J lost 3 bases, and 11 bases lay in between. The germline V gene encodes CDR1 SGHVS and CDR2 FQNEAQ. This CDR3 is built from 14 residues.

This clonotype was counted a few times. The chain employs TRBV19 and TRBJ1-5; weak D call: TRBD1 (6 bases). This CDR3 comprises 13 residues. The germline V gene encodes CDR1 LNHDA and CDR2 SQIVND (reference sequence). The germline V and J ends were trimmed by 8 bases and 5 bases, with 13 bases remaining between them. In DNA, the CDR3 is TGTGCCAGTTCCCGACAGGACTATCAGCCCCAGCATTTT. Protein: CASSRQDYQPQHF.

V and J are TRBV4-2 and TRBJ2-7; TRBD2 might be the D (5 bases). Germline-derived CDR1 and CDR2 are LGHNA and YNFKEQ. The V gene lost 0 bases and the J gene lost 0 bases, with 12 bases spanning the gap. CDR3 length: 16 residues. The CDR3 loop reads CASSQDEGFSSYEQYF. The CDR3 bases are TGTGCCAGCAGCCAAGATGAGGGTTTTAGCTCCTACGAGCAGTACTTC.

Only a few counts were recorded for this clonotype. CDR3 sequence (DNA): TGTGCCAGCAGGCTCGTAAGCTCCTATAATTCACCCCTCCACTTT. Residues: CASRLVSSYNSPLHF. The chain combines TRBV6-1 with TRBJ1-6; D gene unclear. Per the germline V gene, CDR1 is MNHNS and CDR2 is SASEGT. V was trimmed by 6 bases and J by 0 bases, leaving 9 bases between them. CDR3 length: 15 residues.

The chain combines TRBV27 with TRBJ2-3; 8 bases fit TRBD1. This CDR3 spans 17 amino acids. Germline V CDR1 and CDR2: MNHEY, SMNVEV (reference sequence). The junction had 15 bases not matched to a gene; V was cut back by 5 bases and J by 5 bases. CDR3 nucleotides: TGTGCCAGCAGTCCCTTGATTACGGACAGGGTTTTAGATACGCAGTATTTT. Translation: CASSPLITDRVLDTQYF.

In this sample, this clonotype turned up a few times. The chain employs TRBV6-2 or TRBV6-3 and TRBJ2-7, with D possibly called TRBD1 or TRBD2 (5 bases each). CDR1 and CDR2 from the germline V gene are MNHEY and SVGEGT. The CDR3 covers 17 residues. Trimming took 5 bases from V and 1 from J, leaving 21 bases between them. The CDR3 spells CASSTAFWDRLSYEQYV. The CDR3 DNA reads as TGTGCCAGCAGTACCGCGTTTTGGGACCGTCTGTCCTACGAGCAGTACGTC.

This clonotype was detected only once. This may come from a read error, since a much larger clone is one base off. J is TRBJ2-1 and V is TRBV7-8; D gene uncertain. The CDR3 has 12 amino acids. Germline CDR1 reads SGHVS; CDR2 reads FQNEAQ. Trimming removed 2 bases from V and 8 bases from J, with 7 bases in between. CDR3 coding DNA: TGTGCCAGCAGCTTAAAAGGAGATGAGCAGTTCTTC. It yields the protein CASSLKGDEQFF.

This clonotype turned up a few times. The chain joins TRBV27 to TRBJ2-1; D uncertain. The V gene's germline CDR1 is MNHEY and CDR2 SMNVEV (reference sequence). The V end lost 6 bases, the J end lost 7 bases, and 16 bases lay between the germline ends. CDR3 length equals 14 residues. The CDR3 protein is CASSLQLYQNEQFF. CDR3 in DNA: TGTGCCAGCAGCCTCCAACTGTACCAGAATGAGCAGTTCTTC.

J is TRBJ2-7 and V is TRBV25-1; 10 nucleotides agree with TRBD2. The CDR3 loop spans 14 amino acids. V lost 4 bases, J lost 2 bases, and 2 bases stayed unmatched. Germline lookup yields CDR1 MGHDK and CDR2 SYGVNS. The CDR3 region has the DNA TGTGCCAGCAGTGGAAGCGGGGGGGCCTACGAGCAGTACTTC. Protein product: CASSGSGGAYEQYF.

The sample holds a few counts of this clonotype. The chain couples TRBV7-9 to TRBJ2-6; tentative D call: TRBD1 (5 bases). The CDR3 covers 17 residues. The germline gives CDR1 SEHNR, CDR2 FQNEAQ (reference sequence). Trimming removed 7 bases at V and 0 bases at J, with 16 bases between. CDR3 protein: CASTQTDSNSGANVLTF. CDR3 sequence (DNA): TGTGCCAGCACCCAGACAGATTCCAACTCTGGGGCCAACGTCCTGACTTTC.

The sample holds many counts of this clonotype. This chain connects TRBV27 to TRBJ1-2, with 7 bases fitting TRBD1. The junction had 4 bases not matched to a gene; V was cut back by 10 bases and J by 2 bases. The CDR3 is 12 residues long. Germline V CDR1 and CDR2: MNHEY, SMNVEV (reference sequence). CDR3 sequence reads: CATKQGNYGYTF. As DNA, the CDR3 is TGTGCCACCAAACAGGGGAACTATGGCTACACCTTC.

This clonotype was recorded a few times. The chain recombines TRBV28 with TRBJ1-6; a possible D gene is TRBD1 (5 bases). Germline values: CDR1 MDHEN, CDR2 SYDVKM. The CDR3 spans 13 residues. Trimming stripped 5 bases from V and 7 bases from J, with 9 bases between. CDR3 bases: TGTGCCAGCAGTCGACAGACAAATTCACCCCTCCACTTT. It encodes CASSRQTNSPLHF.